This T cell receptor (beta chain) stems from a study of identical twins (dated by TCRdb to the mid-2010s). A note on the overall study: To test whether fetal clonotypes persist, this study deep-sequenced TCR alpha and beta repertoires from monozygotic twins, from unrelated adults of various ages, and from cord blood. To rule out contamination, the twin experiments were replicated at different times with different library preparation protocols. Results and caveats for the whole study, not just this receptor: Out-of-frame TCR alpha sharing in monozygotic twins was systematically underestimated by recombination models, whereas sharing between unrelated individuals was in agreement with the recombination models. Fewer insertions were carried by abundant cord blood beta clonotypes, a similar but weaker trend appeared in young adult naive repertoires, and no such trend appeared in memory repertoires. Because the same donors could not be followed over many years, the conclusions depended on cross-sectional statistical analysis. In beta out-of-frame sequences, excess twin sharing was weaker, because having fewer shared sequences lowered the signal-to-noise ratio. Compared with coincidental sharing between unrelated individuals, an excess of low generation-probability sequences was observed among out-of-frame TCR alpha sequences shared between twins. Zero-insertion analyses could be partly confounded by invariant T cells such as MAIT and iNKT, although diverse VJ usage argued against such confounding for most clonotypes.

This clonotype has more than one count but fewer than ten. This receptor's antigen is unknown. Base quality data are lacking; no much larger clone is found one base away. Library prep was done by 5' RACE. Sequencer: Illumina HiSeq 2000. A universal primer binding site was added through template switching, and the final cDNA carried a unique molecular identifier so that TCR cDNA molecules could be counted accurately. Specific primers in the conserved constant-segment region were used to synthesize first-strand cDNA for the TCR alpha and beta chains. To control for contamination, each cDNA library was double barcoded with a SMART-Mk sample barcode plus Illumina barcodes. TruSeq adapter sequences along with Illumina sample barcodes were introduced in two successive PCR steps. TCR alpha and beta cDNA libraries were sequenced on the Illumina HiSeq platform with custom primers. The original methods were these. MiGEC was used to process raw reads and extract unique molecular identifiers, and MiXCR was used to find CDR3 positions. For each individual, recombination models were inferred using an EM algorithm with the repgenHMM and IGoR tools. The analysis of shared clonotypes was done with the tcR package in R, with sharing normalized by the product of cloneset sizes. Out-of-frame nonproductive sequences were analyzed to study raw recombination free of thymic and clonal selection effects. The public reads were run again by TCRdb, first through fastp at Q25 and then through MiXCR, and only productive beta chains were kept. CDR3 protein duplicates are merged, each entry listing the most common genes and DNA. The authors' filters were not applied to this entry. Present in this sample are about 660,000 distinct CDR3 sequences, 8% to 9% of which were seen just once. The ten largest make up 0.75% to 1% of the sample.

All donors were healthy Caucasians. Three pairs of female monozygotic twins, all aged roughly 18 to 30 years, made up the twin cohort. Peripheral blood mononuclear cells were the source from which RNA for the TCR libraries was isolated. These data were likewise used in another study, on yellow fever vaccine responses in identical twins. As the second publication notes: The authors reported that the T cell response to vaccination in identical twins appeared partly convergent and partly personalized. Focusing on identical twins, the study followed the T cell clones that responded to the vaccine, and did so with precision.

The receptor's source is a young woman in good health. Sample: PBMCs.

The CDR3 region has the sequence CASPSRGGSTDTQYF. The DNA sequence is given as TGCGCCAGCCCATCGCGCGGGGGGAGCACAGATACGCAGTATTTT. This chain joins TRBV5-1 to TRBJ2-3; the junction holds 8 bases that match TRBD2. The germline V end is reduced by 7 bases and the J end by 0 bases; junction bases left unmatched: 7. Looking up the germline V gene yields CDR1 SGHRS and CDR2 YFSETQ. The CDR3 covers 15 residues, taking in both the cysteine and the phenylalanine. Only the CDR3 portion is preserved as DNA: 45 bases, with reading frame beginning at the first base.